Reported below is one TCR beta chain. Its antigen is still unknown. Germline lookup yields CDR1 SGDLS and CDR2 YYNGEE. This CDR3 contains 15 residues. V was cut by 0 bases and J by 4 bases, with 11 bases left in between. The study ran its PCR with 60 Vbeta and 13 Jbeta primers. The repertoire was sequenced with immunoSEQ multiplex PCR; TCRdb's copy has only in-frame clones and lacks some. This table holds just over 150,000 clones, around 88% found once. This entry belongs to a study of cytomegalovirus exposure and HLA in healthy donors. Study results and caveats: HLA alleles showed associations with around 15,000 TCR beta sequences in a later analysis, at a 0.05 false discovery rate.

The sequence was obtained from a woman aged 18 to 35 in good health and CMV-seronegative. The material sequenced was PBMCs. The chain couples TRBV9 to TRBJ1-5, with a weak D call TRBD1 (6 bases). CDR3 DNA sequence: TGTGCCAGCAGCGTAGACCAGGGGATGAATCAGCCCCAGCATTTT. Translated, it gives CASSVDQGMNQPQHF.